This T cell receptor beta chain comes out of a study of blood T cell repertoires in COVID-19. At the level of the study: The United States, Italy and Spain provided the acute and convalescent COVID-19 samples.

Patients from Seattle were sampled longitudinally, starting during active infection. With 10 bases removed from V and 5 bases from J, the gap between germline ends came to 11 bases. CDR1 and CDR2 from the germline V gene are MDHEN and SYDVKM. This CDR3 has 11 residues. In the authors' methods: Amplification from reference gene primers served as the basis for estimated nucleated cell counts. Produced via immunoSEQ multiplex PCR; TCRdb's table is partial and in-frame only. V, J and clone size are taken as reported in that table, and D and trimming were inferred from the DNA itself. The repertoire holds about 140,000 clones, with about four fifths as singletons.

J is TRBJ1-2 and V is TRBV28; no firm D call. The TCR was taken from a man aged 30 to 45 with COVID-19, enrolled during active disease. Sequencing was done on a sample of peripheral blood. CDR3 loop: CATERSYGYTF. The CDR3 nucleotides are TGTGCCACCGAGAGAAGTTATGGCTACACCTTC.